Listed here is a single T cell receptor (beta chain). This specimen belongs to a study of T cells in narcolepsy. Germline loops: CDR1 LGHNA, CDR2 YSLEER. The junction had 3 bases not matched to a gene; V was cut back by 0 bases and J by 4 bases. This CDR3 has 16 residues. Clones were sequenced by immunoSEQ multiplex PCR, and TCRdb holds only the in-frame ones, with some missing. The sample comprises roughly 8,100 clones, about 55% of which are singletons, and roughly 23% rests with the top ten. What was sequenced was CD45RA- memory CD8+ T cells from PBMCs. This rearrangement joins TRBV4-3 to TRBJ2-1; 10 nucleotides line up with TRBD2. The TCR originated in a human donor with narcolepsy. The CDR3 is CASSQDVSGGYNEQFF. In DNA, the CDR3 is TGCGCCAGCAGCCAAGATGTTAGCGGGGGGTACAATGAGCAGTTCTTC.